Included here is one T cell receptor beta chain sequence, with context. Its cognate antigen has yet to be identified. No base quality values were provided; no much bigger clone lies one nucleotide off. CDR3 length: 18 amino acids, cysteine to phenylalanine. Only CDR3 DNA is held: 54 bases, read in frame from base 1. V has 1 base trimmed and J has 2 bases trimmed; junction bases matching no gene number 11. Based on the germline V gene, the CDR1 and CDR2 sequences are SGHVS and FQNEAQ. At diagnosis, peripheral blood, uninvolved tumor-adjacent lung and tumor were collected and stored as a combination of fresh-frozen and FFPE material. For TCR repertoire profiling, blood samples were analyzed in the form of peripheral blood mononuclear cells. TCR beta CDR3 regions were sequenced from DNA using the immunoSEQ Assay. From the authors' description of their analysis: T cell density was computed as TCR beta template counts normalized to usable DNA estimated by amplifying housekeeping genes. Richness was estimated using the preseqR package, with extrapolation to 400,000 templates for PBMC samples and to 120,000 templates for tissue samples. Clonality was defined by subtracting Pielou's evenness from one. To identify tissue-enriched TCRs, differential abundance testing was run on productive amino-acid clonotypes with a minimum total count of 5 and an alpha of 0.1. The Jaccard Index and the Morisita Overlap Index were used to measure repertoire overlap between compartments. GLIPH clustered TCR beta CDR3s with public tetramer-defined viral CDR3s; viral motifs required at least three viral sequences plus V-gene enrichment. TCRdb mirrors the immuneACCESS table, restricted to in-frame sequences. Some clones are absent from its copies; in checked studies, under half trace to an unresolved V gene, and the reason for the others is unknown. V and J calls and clone size are as listed in that table; D and trimming were resolved from the DNA. This sample lists roughly 16,000 clones; over 75% were detected once. Clones ranked in the top ten supply under 35% of the sample.

This specimen comes from a study of T cells in localized non-small cell lung cancer (TCRdb year 2020). For context, the study as a whole: T cell repertoires of 236 early-stage NSCLC patients were analyzed, with tumors being compared against uninvolved tumor-adjacent lungs. The cohort consisted of 200 to 250 treatment-naive NSCLC patients whose localized lung tumors had been resected. Of the NSCLC patients, 120 to 150 were male and around 97 were female, and the mean age was approximately 66 years. Paper-wide results and their limitations: Because of the exploratory design, TCR variables were selected using unadjusted p-values without false-discovery rate correction. Multi-region tumor sequencing was not performed, so intratumor heterogeneity could not be excluded. A median of about 50 of the top 100 tumor clones turned up in the paired uninvolved adjacent lung, and about 28 of those clones also ranked among the top 100 of that same adjacent lung. Uninvolved tumor-adjacent lung showed the highest T cell clonality, higher than tumor, which suggests more focused antigenic responses in the uninvolved tumor-adjacent lung. Higher T cell density in blood was associated with longer overall survival, whereas higher clonality in adjacent lung was associated with shorter survival.

The TCR comes from a female donor older than 55 with stage III squamous cell lung carcinoma. Source: peripheral blood, taken before any cancer treatment. The chain uses TRBV7-8 and TRBJ2-3; 8 bases in between match TRBD2. The bases are TGTGCCAGCAGCTTAGGGGCGGGGGGCCCCTATTACACAGATACGCAGTATTTT. It translates to CASSLGAGGPYYTDTQYF.